The text below deals with one TCR beta chain. Antigen specificity is unknown. The method was immunoSEQ multiplex PCR; TCRdb's version includes in-frame clones alone and lacks a portion of them. The table includes about 41,000 clones, 55% to 75% detected once. This record belongs to a study of vaccination effects on CD4 cells after COVID-19. As for the study in general: As their vaccination, participants received two doses of either BNT162b2 or mRNA-1273.

The CDR3 is 14 residues long. Trimming shortened V by 6 bases and J by 4 bases, and 13 bases separated the two germline ends. The germline CDR1 and CDR2 sequences are MNHEY and SMNVEV (reference sequence). After expansion with viral peptide pools in the ViraFEST assay, antigen-specific CD4+ T cells were sequenced. The culture ran for around nine days, and then CD4+ T cells were isolated. Each vaccine recipient was nucleocapsid antibody negative and had no prior SARS-CoV-2 infection. Half-medium exchanges with IL-2 medium took place on days 3 and 7. Overall study results and limits: Long after vaccination, the clones induced by infection and by vaccine shrank markedly in size.

Here the sequenced sample was CD4+ T cells from PBMCs cultured with HCoV-OC43 spike peptides, taken before COVID-19 vaccination. Noted subset: HCoV-OC43 spike overlapping peptide pool stimulation. The gene calls are TRBV27 and TRBJ1-5; D is ambiguous. The receptor was derived from a human donor who received a COVID-19 vaccine. The CDR3 DNA sequence: TGTGCCAGCAGGCCCCGTGGGAATAATCAGCCCCAGCATTTT. Protein sequence: CASRPRGNNQPQHF.